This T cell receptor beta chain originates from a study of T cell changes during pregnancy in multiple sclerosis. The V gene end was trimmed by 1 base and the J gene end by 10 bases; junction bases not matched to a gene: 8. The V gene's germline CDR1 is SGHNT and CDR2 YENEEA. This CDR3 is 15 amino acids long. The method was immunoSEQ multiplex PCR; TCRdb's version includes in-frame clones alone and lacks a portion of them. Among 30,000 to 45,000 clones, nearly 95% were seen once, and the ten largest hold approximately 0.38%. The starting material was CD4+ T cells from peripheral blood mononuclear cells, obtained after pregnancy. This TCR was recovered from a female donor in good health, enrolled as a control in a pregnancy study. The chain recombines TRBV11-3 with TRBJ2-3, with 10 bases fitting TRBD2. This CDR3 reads CASSLALAGFSPQYF. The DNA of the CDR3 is TGTGCCAGCAGCTTAGCACTAGCGGGGTTTAGTCCGCAGTATTTT.